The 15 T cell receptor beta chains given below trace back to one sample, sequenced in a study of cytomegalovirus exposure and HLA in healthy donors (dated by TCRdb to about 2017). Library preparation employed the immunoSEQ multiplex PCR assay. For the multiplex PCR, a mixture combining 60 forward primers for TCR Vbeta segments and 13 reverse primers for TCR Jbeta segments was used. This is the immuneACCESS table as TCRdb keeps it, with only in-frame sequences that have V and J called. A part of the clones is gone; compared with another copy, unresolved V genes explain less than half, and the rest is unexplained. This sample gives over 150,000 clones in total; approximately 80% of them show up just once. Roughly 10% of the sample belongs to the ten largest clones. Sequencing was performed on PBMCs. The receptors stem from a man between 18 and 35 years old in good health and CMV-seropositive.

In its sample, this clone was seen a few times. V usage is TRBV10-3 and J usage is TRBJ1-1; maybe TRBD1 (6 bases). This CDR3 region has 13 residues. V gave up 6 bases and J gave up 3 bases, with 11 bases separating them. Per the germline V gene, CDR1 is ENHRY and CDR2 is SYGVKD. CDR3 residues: CAIREQGYTEAFF. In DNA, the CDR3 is TGTGCCATCAGGGAACAGGGATACACTGAAGCTTTCTTT.

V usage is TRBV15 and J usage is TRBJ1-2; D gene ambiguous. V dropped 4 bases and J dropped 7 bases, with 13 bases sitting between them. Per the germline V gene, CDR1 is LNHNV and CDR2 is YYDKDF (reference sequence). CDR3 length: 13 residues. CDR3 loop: CATSKSKELGYTF. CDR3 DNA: TGTGCCACCAGCAAATCTAAAGAGCTTGGCTACACCTTC.

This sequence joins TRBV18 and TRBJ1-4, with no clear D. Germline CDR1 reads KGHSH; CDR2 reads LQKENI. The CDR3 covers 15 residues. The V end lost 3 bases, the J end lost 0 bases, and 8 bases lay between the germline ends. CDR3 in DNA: TGTGCCAGCTCACCGTTCCTCGCAACTAATGAAAAACTGTTTTTT. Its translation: CASSPFLATNEKLFF.

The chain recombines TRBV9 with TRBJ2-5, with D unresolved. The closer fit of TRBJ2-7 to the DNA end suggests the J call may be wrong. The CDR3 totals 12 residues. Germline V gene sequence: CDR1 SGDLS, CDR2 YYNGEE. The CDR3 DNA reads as TGTGCCAGCAGCGTAGAAGCAGGCGAGCAGTACTTC. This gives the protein CASSVEAGEQYF.

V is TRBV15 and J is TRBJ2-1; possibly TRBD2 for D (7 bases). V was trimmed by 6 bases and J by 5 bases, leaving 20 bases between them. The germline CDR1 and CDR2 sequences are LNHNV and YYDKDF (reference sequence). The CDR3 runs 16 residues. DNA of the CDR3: TGTGCCACCAGGACGGTGCGGGGGCAAATAAACAATGAGCAGTTCTTC. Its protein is CATRTVRGQINNEQFF.

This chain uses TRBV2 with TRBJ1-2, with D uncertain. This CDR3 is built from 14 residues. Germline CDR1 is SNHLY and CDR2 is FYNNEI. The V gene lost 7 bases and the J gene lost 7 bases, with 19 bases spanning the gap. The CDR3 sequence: CASIPGLLYGGYTF. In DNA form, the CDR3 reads TGTGCCAGCATTCCCGGGTTACTCTATGGTGGCTACACCTTC.

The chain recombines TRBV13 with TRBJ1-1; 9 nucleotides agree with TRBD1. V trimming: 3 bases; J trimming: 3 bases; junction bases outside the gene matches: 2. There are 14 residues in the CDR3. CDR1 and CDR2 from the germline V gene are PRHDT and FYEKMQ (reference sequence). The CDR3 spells CASSLGTGHTEAFF. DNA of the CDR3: TGTGCCAGCAGCTTGGGGACAGGGCACACTGAAGCTTTCTTT.

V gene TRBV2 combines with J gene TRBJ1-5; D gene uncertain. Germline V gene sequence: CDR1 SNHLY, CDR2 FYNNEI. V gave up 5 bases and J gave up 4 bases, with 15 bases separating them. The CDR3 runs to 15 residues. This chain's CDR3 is CASSQPRPANQPQHF. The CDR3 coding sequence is TGTGCCAGCAGTCAACCCCGCCCCGCGAATCAGCCCCAGCATTTT.

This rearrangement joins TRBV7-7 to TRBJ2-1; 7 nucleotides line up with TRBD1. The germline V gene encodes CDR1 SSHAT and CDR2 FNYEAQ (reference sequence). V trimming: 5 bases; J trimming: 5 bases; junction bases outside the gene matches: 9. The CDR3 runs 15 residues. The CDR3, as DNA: TGTGCCAGCAGCCCCCTGAGGACAGGTGACAATGAGCAGTTCTTC. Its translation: CASSPLRTGDNEQFF.

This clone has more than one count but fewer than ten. Here the CDR3 reads CASSTAGGRETQYF. The CDR3 DNA is TGTGCCAGCAGCACCGCGGGGGGAAGAGAGACCCAGTACTTC. The rearrangement uses TRBV5-4 and TRBJ2-5, with TRBD2 identical over 8 bases. From germline, CDR1 is SGHNT and CDR2 YYREEE (reference sequence). The ends lost 4 bases at V and 4 bases at J; junction bases unmatched: 6. CDR3 length: 14 residues.

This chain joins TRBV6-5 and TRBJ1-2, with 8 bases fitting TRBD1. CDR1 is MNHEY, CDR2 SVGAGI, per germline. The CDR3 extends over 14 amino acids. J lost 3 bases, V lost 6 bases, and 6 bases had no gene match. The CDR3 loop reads CASSRGQGDYGYTF. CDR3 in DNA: TGTGCCAGCAGCCGTGGACAGGGTGACTATGGCTACACCTTC.

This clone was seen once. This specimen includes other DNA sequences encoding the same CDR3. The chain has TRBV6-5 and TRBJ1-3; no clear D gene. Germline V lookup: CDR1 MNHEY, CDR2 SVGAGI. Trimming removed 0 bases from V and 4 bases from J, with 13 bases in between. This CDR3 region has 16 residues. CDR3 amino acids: CASSYSIVGPGNTIYF. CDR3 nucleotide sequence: TGTGCCAGCAGTTACTCGATCGTGGGCCCCGGAAACACCATATATTTT.

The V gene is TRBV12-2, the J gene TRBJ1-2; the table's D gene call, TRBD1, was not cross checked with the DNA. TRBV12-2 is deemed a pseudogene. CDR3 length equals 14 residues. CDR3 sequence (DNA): TGTGCAAGTCGCCCTCCCACCGGGACACAAGGCTACACCTTC. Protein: CASRPPTGTQGYTF.

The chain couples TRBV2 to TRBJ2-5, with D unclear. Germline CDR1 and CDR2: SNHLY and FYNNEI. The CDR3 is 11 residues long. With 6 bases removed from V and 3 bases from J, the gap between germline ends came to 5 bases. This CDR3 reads CASSPKETQYF. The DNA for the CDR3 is TGTGCCAGCAGCCCAAAAGAGACCCAGTACTTC.

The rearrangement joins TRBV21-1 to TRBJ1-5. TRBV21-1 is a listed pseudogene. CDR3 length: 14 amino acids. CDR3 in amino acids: CASTRTTGNQPQHF. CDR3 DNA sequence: TGTGCCAGCACTAGAACCACGGGAAATCAGCCCCAGCATTTT.